Below, one T cell receptor (beta chain) is given with its context. This entry comes from a study of OX40 agonist ivuxolimab in advanced cancers. In germline, CDR1 is SEHNR, CDR2 FQNEAQ (reference sequence). This CDR3 spans 12 amino acids. The table came from immunoSEQ multiplex PCR; TCRdb's copy has only in-frame clones and leaves some out. This table has over 10,000 clones, under 70% appearing once. The sequencing here drew on CD4+ or CD8+ T cells sorted from blood, taken in a trial of the OX40 agonist ivuxolimab. The clonotype was recovered from an adult with an advanced solid tumor such as melanoma, head and neck, liver or kidney cancer. The chain uses TRBV7-9 and TRBJ2-5; D tentatively reads TRBD1 or TRBD2 (5 bases each). The DNA end is a closer match to TRBJ2-7, so the J assignment may be wrong. CDR3 amino acids: CASSLEGTEQYF. CDR3 nucleotide sequence: TGTGCCAGCAGCTTAGAGGGGACCGAGCAGTACTTC.